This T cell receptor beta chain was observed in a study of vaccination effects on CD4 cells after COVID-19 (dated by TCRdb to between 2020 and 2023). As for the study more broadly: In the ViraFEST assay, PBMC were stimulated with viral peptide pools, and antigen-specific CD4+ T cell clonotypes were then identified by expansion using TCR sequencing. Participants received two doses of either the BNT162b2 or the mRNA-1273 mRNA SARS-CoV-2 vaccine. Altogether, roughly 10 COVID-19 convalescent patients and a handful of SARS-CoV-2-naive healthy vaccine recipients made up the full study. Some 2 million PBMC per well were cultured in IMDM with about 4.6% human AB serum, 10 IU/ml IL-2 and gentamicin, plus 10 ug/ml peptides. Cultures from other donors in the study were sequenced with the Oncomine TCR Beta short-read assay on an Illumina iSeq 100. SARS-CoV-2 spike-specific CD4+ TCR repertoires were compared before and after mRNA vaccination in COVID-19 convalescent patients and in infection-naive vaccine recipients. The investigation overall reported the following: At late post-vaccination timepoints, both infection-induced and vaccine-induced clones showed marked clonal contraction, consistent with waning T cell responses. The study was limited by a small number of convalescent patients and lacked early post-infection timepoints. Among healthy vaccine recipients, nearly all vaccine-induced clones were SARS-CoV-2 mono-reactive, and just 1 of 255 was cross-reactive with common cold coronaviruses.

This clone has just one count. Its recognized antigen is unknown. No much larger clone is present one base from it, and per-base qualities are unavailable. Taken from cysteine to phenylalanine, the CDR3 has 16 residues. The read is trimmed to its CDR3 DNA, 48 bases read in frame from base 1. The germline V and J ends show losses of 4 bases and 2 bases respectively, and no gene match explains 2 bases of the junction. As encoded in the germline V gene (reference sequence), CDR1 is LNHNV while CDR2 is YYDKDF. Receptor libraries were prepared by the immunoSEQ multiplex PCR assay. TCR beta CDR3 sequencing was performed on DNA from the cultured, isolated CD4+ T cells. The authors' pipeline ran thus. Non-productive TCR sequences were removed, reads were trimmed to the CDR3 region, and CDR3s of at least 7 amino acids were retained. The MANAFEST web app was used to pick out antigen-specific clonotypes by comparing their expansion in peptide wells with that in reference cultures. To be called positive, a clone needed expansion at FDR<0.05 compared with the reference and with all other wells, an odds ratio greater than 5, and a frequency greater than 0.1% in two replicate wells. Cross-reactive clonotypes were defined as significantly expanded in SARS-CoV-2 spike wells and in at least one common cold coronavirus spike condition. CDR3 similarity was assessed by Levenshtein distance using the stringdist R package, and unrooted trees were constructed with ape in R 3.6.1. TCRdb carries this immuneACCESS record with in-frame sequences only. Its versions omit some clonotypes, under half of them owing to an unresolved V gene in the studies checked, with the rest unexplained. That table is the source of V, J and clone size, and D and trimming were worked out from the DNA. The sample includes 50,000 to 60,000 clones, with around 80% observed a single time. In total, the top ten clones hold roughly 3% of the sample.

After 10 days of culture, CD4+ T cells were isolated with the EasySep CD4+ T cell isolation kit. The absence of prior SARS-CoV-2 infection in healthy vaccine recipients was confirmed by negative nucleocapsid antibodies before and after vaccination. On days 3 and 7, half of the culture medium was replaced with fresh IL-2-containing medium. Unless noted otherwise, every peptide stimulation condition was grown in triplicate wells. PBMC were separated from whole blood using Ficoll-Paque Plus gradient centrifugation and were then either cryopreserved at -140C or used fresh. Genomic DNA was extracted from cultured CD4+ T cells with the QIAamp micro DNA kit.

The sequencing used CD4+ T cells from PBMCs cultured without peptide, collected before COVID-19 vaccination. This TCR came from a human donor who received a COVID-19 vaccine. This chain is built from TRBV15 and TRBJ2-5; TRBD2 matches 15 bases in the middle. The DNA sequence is TGTGCCACCAGCAAGGGACTAGCGGGGGGACAAGAGACCCAGTACTTC. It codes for CATSKGLAGGQETQYF.